Following are 21 T cell receptor beta chains from one sample sequenced in a study of shared clonotypes between healthy human individuals. This table comes from immunoSEQ multiplex PCR, and its TCRdb copy is limited to in-frame clones, with some not included. The data contain 2 million to 2.5 million clones, 85% to 95% of them singletons. The sequenced sample was naive CD4+ T cells sorted from blood. Subset given: CD45RA+ positively selected. Receptors originate from a man aged 18-30 years in good health.

This clone has a single count. The rearrangement uses TRBV30 and TRBJ1-2; D unresolved. V was shortened by 1 base and J by 5 bases, with 11 bases between the two germline ends. CDR1 is GTSNPN and CDR2 is SVGIG in the germline V gene (reference sequence). CDR3 size: 13 residues. CDR3 sequence: CAWSGVTVYGYTF. The DNA for the CDR3 is TGTGCCTGGAGTGGGGTAACTGTTTATGGCTACACCTTC.

Here the CDR3 DNA reads TGCGCCAGCAGCTCCCGGACAGGGGGGACCGCTGAAGCTTTCTTT. Its protein is CASSSRTGGTAEAFF. The chain links TRBV5-1 to TRBJ1-1; 10 bases agree with TRBD1. CDR1 SGHRS and CDR2 YFSETQ come from the germline V gene. The V gene end was trimmed by 3 bases and the J gene end by 6 bases; junction bases not matched to a gene: 8. CDR3 length: 15 amino acids.

Comments on this clone: The identical CDR3 is also encoded by other nucleotide sequences in the sample. The chain is built from TRBV7-9 and TRBJ1-6; D not resolved. V was pared by 1 base and J by 5 bases, with 6 bases between. Looked up from germline, CDR1 is SEHNR and CDR2 is FQNEAQ (reference sequence). The CDR3 runs 14 residues. Written as DNA, the CDR3 is TGTGCCAGCAGCTTAGGGCAGGATAATTCACCCCTCCACTTT. This sequence encodes CASSLGQDNSPLHF. The whole variable domain, remainder taken from reference TRBV7-9 and TRBJ1-6, is DTGVSQNPRHKITKRGQNVTFRCDPISEHNRLYWYRQTLGQGPEFLTYFQNEAQLEKSRLLSDRFSAERPKGSFSTLEIQRTEQGDSAMYLCASSLGQDNSPLHFGNGTRLTVT.

A word on this clone: A clone one base away is much larger, so this may be a read error. This chain links TRBV18 with TRBJ1-6, with D unresolved. This CDR3 spans 13 amino acids. CDR1 and CDR2 (germline): KGHSH, LQKENI. CDR3: CGSSPPTSSPLHF. The CDR3, as DNA: TGTGGCAGCTCACCACCTACGTCCTCACCCCTCCACTTT. The entire variable domain, with the rest obtained from reference TRBV18 and TRBJ1-6, is as follows: NAGVMQNPRHLVRRRGQEARLRCSPMKGHSHVYWYRQLPEEGLKFMVYLQKENIIDESGMPKERFSAEFPKEGPSILRIQQVVRGDSAAYFCGSSPPTSSPLHFGNGTRLTVT.

The genes are TRBV6-6 and TRBJ1-1, with a possible D match to TRBD1 (6 bases). CDR1 is MNHNY and CDR2 is SVGAGI in the germline V gene (reference sequence). Trimming removed 4 bases at V and 8 bases at J, with 11 bases between. This CDR3 is 12 amino acids long. CDR3 region: CASSLSGAEAFF. The CDR3, as DNA: TGTGCCAGCAGTTTATCAGGGGCCGAAGCTTTCTTT.

V is TRBV19 and J is TRBJ2-7; 11 positions match TRBD2. From germline, CDR1 is LNHDA and CDR2 SQIVND (reference sequence). The CDR3 length is 16 residues. V was clipped by 3 bases and J by 2 bases; unmatched bases: 6. CDR3 DNA sequence: TGTGCCAGTAGTATGAGGATAGCGGGAGGGACCTACGAGCAGTACTTC. Translating gives CASSMRIAGGTYEQYF.

This clone was detected only once. This sequence joins TRBV4-1 and TRBJ2-7, with D possibly matching TRBD1 (6 bases). V lost 8 bases, J lost 2 bases, and 16 bases lay in between. CDR3 length equals 14 residues. Germline CDR1 is MGHRA and CDR2 is YSYEKL. The CDR3 DNA is TGCGCCAGCGGGCAGGGGACCTCACCCTACGAGCAGTACTTC. Amino acids: CASGQGTSPYEQYF.

The V gene is TRBV15, the J gene TRBJ2-7; D may be TRBD2 (5 bases). Germline values: CDR1 LNHNV, CDR2 YYDKDF (reference sequence). The CDR3 loop spans 15 amino acids. The germline V and J ends were trimmed by 0 bases and 4 bases, with 13 bases remaining between them. The CDR3 protein is CATSRDLGTGYEQYF. In DNA form, the CDR3 reads TGTGCCACCAGCAGAGATTTAGGTACGGGGTACGAGCAGTACTTC.

The gene calls are TRBV6-1 and TRBJ1-2; 9 nucleotides agree with TRBD1. This CDR3 region has 13 residues. V was pared by 6 bases and J by 4 bases, with 3 bases of the junction left unmatched. Germline CDR1 MNHNS, CDR2 SASEGT. The CDR3 loop reads CASRGTGTYGYTF. The CDR3 coding sequence is TGTGCCAGCAGGGGGACAGGGACCTATGGCTACACCTTC.

V and J are TRBV5-6 and TRBJ2-7, with 16 bases matching TRBD2. Germline-derived CDR1 and CDR2 are SGHDT and YYEEEE. The CDR3 contains 19 residues. Germline trimming cut 1 base from V and 2 bases from J; bases unmatched to any gene: 9. The CDR3 reads CASSLPPGLAGGRTYEQYF. The DNA of the CDR3 is TGTGCCAGCAGCTTGCCCCCGGGACTAGCGGGAGGGCGTACCTACGAGCAGTACTTC.

The rearrangement links TRBV7-8 to TRBJ1-5, with D maybe TRBD1 (5 bases). CDR1 is SGHVS and CDR2 is FQNEAQ in the germline V gene. CDR3 length equals 14 residues. V was shortened by 1 base and J by 4 bases, with 8 bases between the two germline ends. The CDR3 here is CASSLEQANQPQHF. CDR3 sequence (DNA): TGTGCCAGCAGCTTAGAACAGGCGAATCAGCCCCAGCATTTT.

A word on this clone: Other DNA sequences in this sample translate to the same CDR3. This rearrangement joins TRBV6-5 to TRBJ2-5; 7 bases are a match to TRBD1. V dropped 2 bases and J dropped 5; count of bases not matched to a gene: 5. Per germline, CDR1 MNHEY and CDR2 SVGAGI. CDR3 length equals 14 residues. The CDR3: CASSYTTGEETQYF. DNA for the CDR3: TGTGCCAGCAGTTACACCACAGGGGAGGAGACCCAGTACTTC.

The chain carries TRBV5-1 and TRBJ2-7, with 7 bases identical to TRBD1. The junction had 8 bases not matched to a gene; V was cut back by 4 bases and J by 7 bases. CDR3 size: 13 residues. Germline CDR1 reads SGHRS; CDR2 reads YFSETQ. The CDR3 sequence is CASSERQGGEQYF. As DNA, the CDR3 is TGCGCCAGCAGCGAGCGACAGGGTGGAGAGCAGTACTTC.

The chain links TRBV15 to TRBJ2-7, with no clear D. The CDR3 totals 11 residues. The V end was cut by 3 bases, the J end by 3 bases, with 3 bases between. In germline, CDR1 is LNHNV, CDR2 YYDKDF (reference sequence). CDR3 amino acids: CATSRNYEQYF. The CDR3 bases are TGTGCCACCAGCAGGAACTACGAGCAGTACTTC.

The rearrangement uses TRBV7-3 and TRBJ1-1, with 7 positions matching TRBD1. The CDR3 is 14 residues long. Germline CDR1 and CDR2: SGHTA and FQGTGA. J lost 0 bases, V lost 5 bases, and 3 bases had no gene match. The CDR3 sequence: CASSPDRLNTEAFF. The CDR3 DNA follows: TGTGCCAGCAGCCCGGACAGGTTGAACACTGAAGCTTTCTTT.

As to this clone: The identical CDR3 is also encoded by other nucleotide sequences in the sample. This chain links TRBV27 with TRBJ2-1; no definite D call. Trimming left V 7 bases short and J 4 bases short, with 14 bases between. The germline V gene encodes CDR1 MNHEY and CDR2 SMNVEV (reference sequence). The CDR3 covers 14 residues. DNA of the CDR3: TGTGCCAGCAAGTACGGCGACCGATACAATGAGCAGTTCTTC. Encoded protein: CASKYGDRYNEQFF.

This rearrangement joins TRBV6-6 to TRBJ2-1; D gene ambiguous. The CDR3 loop spans 15 amino acids. Germline V gives CDR1 MNHNY, CDR2 SVGAGI (reference sequence). Trimming cost V 0 bases and J 6 bases, with 12 bases left between them. As DNA, the CDR3 is TGTGCCAGCAGTTACTCGAGTCAGGCGAGCAATGAGCAGTTCTTC. This gives the protein CASSYSSQASNEQFF.

The chain recombines TRBV9 with TRBJ1-1; 10 bases are shared with TRBD1. The CDR3 contains 15 residues. Germline lookup yields CDR1 SGDLS and CDR2 YYNGEE. With V trimmed by 4 bases and J by 3 bases, 6 bases remained unmatched. The CDR3 nucleotides are TGTGCCAGCAGCAAAGAGGACAGGGGGTACACTGAAGCTTTCTTT. It yields the protein CASSKEDRGYTEAFF.

The chain carries TRBV6-5 and TRBJ2-7; 8 nucleotides match TRBD1. Germline assignment: CDR1 MNHEY and CDR2 SVGAGI. V dropped 6 bases and J dropped 3; count of bases not matched to a gene: 10. The CDR3 loop spans 15 amino acids. The CDR3 nucleotides read TGTGCCAGCAGCTCGCCCGACAGGGGCCTCTACGAGCAGTACTTC. Translated: CASSSPDRGLYEQYF.

This clone was recorded only once. This chain links TRBV6-1 with TRBJ1-6; perhaps TRBD1 as D (6 bases). CDR3 length: 15 amino acids. Trimming stripped 5 bases from V and 5 bases from J, with 13 bases between. CDR1 and CDR2 from the germline V gene are MNHNS and SASEGT. The CDR3 spells CASSRQQGDNSPLHF. The CDR3 DNA reads as TGTGCCAGCAGTAGACAACAGGGAGATAATTCACCCCTCCACTTT.

The chain links TRBV10-3 to TRBJ1-2; 9 nucleotides match TRBD1. The germline V gene has CDR1 ENHRY and CDR2 SYGVKD. The trim removed 0 bases at V and 4 bases at J, leaving 6 bases unmatched. The CDR3 has 16 residues. CDR3 protein: CAISESGDRALYGYTF. The CDR3 DNA sequence: TGTGCCATCAGTGAGTCCGGGGACAGGGCCCTCTATGGCTACACCTTC.